This TCR beta chain was recovered during a study of blood T cell repertoires in COVID-19. Original data processing: The assay estimated nucleated cells by amplifying reference gene primers. TCRdb's table, derived via immunoSEQ multiplex PCR, lists solely in-frame clones and lacks some. Clone size and the V and J calls come from that table; the DNA yielded D and trimming. The sample contains roughly 250,000 clones, approximately 78% of which appear only once. V was trimmed by 6 bases and J by 2 bases, leaving 12 bases between them. This CDR3 is built from 14 residues. Per the germline V gene, CDR1 is MNHEY and CDR2 is SMNVEV (reference sequence).

The chain recombines TRBV27 with TRBJ2-3; D perhaps matches TRBD2 (6 bases). Sequencing input: peripheral blood. The sequence came from a woman aged 55-75 years with active or convalescent COVID-19. The CDR3, as DNA: TGTGCCAGCAGGCTACTAGCTCCCACAGATACGCAGTATTTT. Its protein is CASRLLAPTDTQYF.